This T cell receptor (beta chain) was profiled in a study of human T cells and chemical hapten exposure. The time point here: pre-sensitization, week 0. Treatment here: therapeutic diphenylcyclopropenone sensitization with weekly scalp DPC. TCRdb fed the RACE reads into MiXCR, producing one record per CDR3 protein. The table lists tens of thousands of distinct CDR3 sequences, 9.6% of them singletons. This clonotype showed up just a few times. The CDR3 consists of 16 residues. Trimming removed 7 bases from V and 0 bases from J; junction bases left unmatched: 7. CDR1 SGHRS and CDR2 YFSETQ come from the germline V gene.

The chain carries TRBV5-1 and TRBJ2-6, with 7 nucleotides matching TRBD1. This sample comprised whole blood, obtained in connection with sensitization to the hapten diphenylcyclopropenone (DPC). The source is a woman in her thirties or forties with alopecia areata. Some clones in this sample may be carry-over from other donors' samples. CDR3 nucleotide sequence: TGCGCCAGCTACCGGGACAGTTACTCTGGGGCCAACGTCCTGACTTTC. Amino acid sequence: CASYRDSYSGANVLTF.